Reported below is one TCR beta chain. This sample is drawn from a study of blood T cell repertoires in COVID-19. The assay was immunoSEQ multiplex PCR, and TCRdb's table has in-frame clones only and misses some. Here the sample spans approximately 130,000 clones, about four fifths being singletons. The CDR3 spans 14 residues. Germline V gene lookup returns CDR1 SGHTA and CDR2 FQGNSA. Trimming cost V 5 bases and J 4 bases, with 15 bases left between them. This sequence joins TRBV7-2 and TRBJ2-7, with D perhaps TRBD1 (7 bases). The clonotype originates from a middle-aged man with active or convalescent COVID-19. Specimen: peripheral blood. CDR3 sequence: CASSPNPGGYEQYF. The CDR3, as DNA: TGTGCCAGCAGCCCCAATCCAGGGGGGTACGAGCAGTACTTC.